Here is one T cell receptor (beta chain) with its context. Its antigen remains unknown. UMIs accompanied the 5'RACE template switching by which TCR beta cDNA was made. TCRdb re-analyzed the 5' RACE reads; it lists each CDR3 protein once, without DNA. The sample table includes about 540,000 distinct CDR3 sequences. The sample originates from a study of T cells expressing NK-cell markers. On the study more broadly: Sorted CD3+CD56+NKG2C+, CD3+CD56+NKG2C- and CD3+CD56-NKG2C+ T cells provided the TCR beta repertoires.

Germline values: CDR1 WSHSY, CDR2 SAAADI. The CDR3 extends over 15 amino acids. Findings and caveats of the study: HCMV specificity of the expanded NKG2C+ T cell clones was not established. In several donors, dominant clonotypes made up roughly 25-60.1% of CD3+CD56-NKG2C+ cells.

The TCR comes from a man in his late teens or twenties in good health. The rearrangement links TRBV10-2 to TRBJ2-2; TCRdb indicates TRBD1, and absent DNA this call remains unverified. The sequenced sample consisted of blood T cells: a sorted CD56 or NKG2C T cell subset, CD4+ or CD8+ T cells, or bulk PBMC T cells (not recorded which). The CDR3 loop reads CASSEGRGQSGELFF.